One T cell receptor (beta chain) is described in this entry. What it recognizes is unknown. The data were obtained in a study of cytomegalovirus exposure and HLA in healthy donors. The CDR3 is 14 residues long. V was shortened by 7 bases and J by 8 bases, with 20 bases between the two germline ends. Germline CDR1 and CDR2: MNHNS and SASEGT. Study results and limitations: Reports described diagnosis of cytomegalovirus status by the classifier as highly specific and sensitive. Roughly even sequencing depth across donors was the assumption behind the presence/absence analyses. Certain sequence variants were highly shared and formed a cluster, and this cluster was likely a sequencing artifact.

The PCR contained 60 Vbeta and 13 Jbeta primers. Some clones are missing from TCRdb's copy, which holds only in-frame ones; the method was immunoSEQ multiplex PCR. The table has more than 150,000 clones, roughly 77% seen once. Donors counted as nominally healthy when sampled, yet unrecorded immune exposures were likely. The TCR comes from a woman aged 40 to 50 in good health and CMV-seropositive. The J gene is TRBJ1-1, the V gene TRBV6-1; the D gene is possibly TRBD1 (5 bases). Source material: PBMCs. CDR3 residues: CASTPSRGETEAFF. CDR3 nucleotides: TGTGCCAGCACCCCTTCCCGGGGGGAGACCGAAGCTTTCTTT.